Following are 16 T cell receptor beta chains from one sample sequenced in a study of shared clonotypes between healthy human individuals. Naivety among CD8 cells was defined by CD45RO negativity and positive CCR7 selection, thereby excluding terminally differentiated effector memory CD45RA+ cells. The protocol was immunoSEQ multiplex PCR, while the TCRdb copy is restricted to in-frame clones and leaves out a portion. The sample has over 800,000 clones, more than 85% seen once. Sequenced material: naive CD8+ T cells sorted from blood. These TCRs come from a man under 40 in good health.

V usage is TRBV10-3 and J usage is TRBJ2-7; unclear D gene. This CDR3 is built from 15 residues. V was pared by 0 bases and J by 2 bases, with 11 bases between. CDR1 is ENHRY and CDR2 is SYGVKD in the germline V gene. The CDR3 DNA reads TGTGCCATCAGTGAGTCGAGAGTCACGACCTACGAGCAGTACTTC. Its protein is CAISESRVTTYEQYF.

This chain joins TRBV9 and TRBJ2-1; tentative D call: TRBD1 (6 bases). V was pared by 4 bases and J by 8 bases, with 16 bases between. This CDR3 region has 14 residues. The V gene's germline CDR1 is SGDLS and CDR2 YYNGEE. The CDR3 DNA reads TGTGCCAGCAGCTTACGGACAGAATTGGATGAGCAGTTCTTC. Its protein product is CASSLRTELDEQFF. The full variable domain, in which reference TRBV9 and TRBJ2-1 provide the parts outside the CDR3, is DSGVTQTPKHLITATGQRVTLRCSPRSGDLSVYWYQQSLDQGLQFLIQYYNGEERAKGNILERFSAQQFPDLHSELNLSSLELGDSALYFCASSLRTELDEQFFGPGTRLTVL.

The chain has TRBV19 and TRBJ2-1; D is unresolved. V lost 9 bases to trimming and J lost 6 bases, with 15 bases between them. This CDR3 has 13 amino acids. Germline lookup yields CDR1 LNHDA and CDR2 SQIVND (reference sequence). CDR3 nucleotides: TGTGCCAGCAGTCCAATCGGCGGCAATGAGCAGTTCTTC. Encoded protein: CASSPIGGNEQFF.

The chain couples TRBV6-5 to TRBJ1-5; D is undetermined. The CDR3 has 13 residues. V was trimmed by 2 bases and J by 5 bases, leaving 7 bases between them. Germline loops: CDR1 MNHEY, CDR2 SVGAGI. CDR3 nucleotides: TGTGCCAGCAGTTACGGAGGGCATCAGCCCCAGCATTTT. Its translation is CASSYGGHQPQHF.

The count of this clone is one. The chain is built from TRBV9 and TRBJ2-1, with 10 positions matching TRBD2. Trimming at V came to 1 base and at J to 8 bases, leaving 6 bases not matched to a gene. CDR1 SGDLS and CDR2 YYNGEE come from the germline V gene. This CDR3 comprises 15 residues. In nucleotides, the CDR3 is TGTGCCAGCAGCGTATCGGGACTAGCGCCCCATGAGCAGTTCTTC. Its protein product is CASSVSGLAPHEQFF. Complete variable domain (other parts from reference TRBV9 and TRBJ2-1): DSGVTQTPKHLITATGQRVTLRCSPRSGDLSVYWYQQSLDQGLQFLIQYYNGEERAKGNILERFSAQQFPDLHSELNLSSLELGDSALYFCASSVSGLAPHEQFFGPGTRLTVL.

Concerning this clone itself: Possible read error: a much larger clone is one base away. The identical CDR3 is also encoded by other nucleotide sequences in the sample. The V call is TRBV2, the J call TRBJ2-7; 7 nucleotides match TRBD1. The CDR3 has 12 residues. The germline gives CDR1 SNHLY, CDR2 FYNNEI. The ends lost 6 bases at V and 2 bases at J; junction bases unmatched: 1. The CDR3 nucleotides are TGTGCCAGCAGGGGGACAGCCTACGAGCAGTACTTC. Translation gives CASRGTAYEQYF.

The V call is TRBV4-1, the J call TRBJ2-7; 9 positions match TRBD2. The CDR3 runs 15 residues. Losses at the gene ends were 3 bases for V and 7 bases for J; bases not matched to a gene: 10. The V gene's germline CDR1 is MGHRA and CDR2 YSYEKL. The CDR3 bases are TGCGCCAGCAGCCACGCGGGAGGGCCCTCGCGTGAGCAGTACTTC. This gives the protein CASSHAGGPSREQYF.

The V call is TRBV5-8, the J call TRBJ1-5, with D tentatively TRBD1 (5 bases). V lost 1 base to trimming and J lost 4 bases, with 6 bases between them. This CDR3 is built from 13 residues. CDR1 is SGHTS, CDR2 YDEGEE, per germline. CDR3 in amino acids: CASSLWGNQPQHF. The CDR3 DNA reads TGTGCCAGCAGCTTGTGGGGGAATCAGCCCCAGCATTTT.

This sequence joins TRBV2 and TRBJ2-1; D is uncertain. Per germline, CDR1 SNHLY and CDR2 FYNNEI. The V gene lost 3 bases and the J gene lost 8 bases, with 11 bases spanning the gap. There are 13 residues in the CDR3. The CDR3 DNA sequence: TGTGCCAGCAGTGAGCGCCGTGTGGATGAGCAGTTCTTC. It yields the protein CASSERRVDEQFF. Looking up the rest from reference TRBV2 and TRBJ2-1 gives the full variable domain: EPEVTQTPSHQVTQMGQEVILRCVPISNHLYFYWYRQILGQKVEFLVSFYNNEISEKSEIFDDQFSVERPDGSNFTLKIRSTKLEDSAMYFCASSERRVDEQFFGPGTRLTVL.

This chain uses TRBV29-1 with TRBJ1-1; D call uncertain. The CDR3 is 15 amino acids. Germline V lookup: CDR1 SQVTM, CDR2 ANQGSEA. The V end lost 4 bases, the J end lost 1 base, and 16 bases lay between the germline ends. CDR3 region: CSVVYQAGKNTEAFF. The CDR3 nucleotides read TGCAGCGTTGTTTATCAGGCCGGCAAGAACACTGAAGCTTTCTTT.

This chain joins TRBV6-1 and TRBJ1-5; tentative D call: TRBD1 (5 bases). CDR1 is MNHNS and CDR2 is SASEGT in the germline V gene. V was clipped by 3 bases and J by 7 bases, with 13 bases between them. CDR3 length: 14 residues. The CDR3 sequence is CASSDSGTGQPQHF. In nucleotides, the CDR3 is TGTGCCAGCAGTGACTCAGGGACGGGCCAGCCCCAGCATTTT.

This chain uses TRBV7-2 with TRBJ2-1; TRBD2 agrees at 10 bases. V shed 2 bases, J shed 6 bases, and the junction held 10 bases outside the gene matches. The CDR3 runs 17 residues. Germline-derived CDR1 and CDR2 are SGHTA and FQGNSA. The CDR3 spells CASSLKSQGLASNEQFF. CDR3 bases: TGTGCCAGCAGCTTAAAGTCCCAGGGACTAGCGTCCAATGAGCAGTTCTTC.

The chain carries TRBV13 and TRBJ1-1; 7 bases are a match to TRBD1. This CDR3 region has 15 residues. V was pared by 4 bases and J by 3 bases, with 8 bases of the junction left unmatched. Germline CDR1 reads PRHDT; CDR2 reads FYEKMQ (reference sequence). CDR3 sequence reads: CASSSSDREDTEAFF. CDR3 in DNA: TGTGCCAGCAGCTCTTCCGACAGGGAGGACACTGAAGCTTTCTTT.

The chain has TRBV30 and TRBJ2-7; 7 nucleotides agree with TRBD1. The CDR3 is made up of 16 amino acids. Per the germline V gene, CDR1 is GTSNPN and CDR2 is SVGIG (reference sequence). The trim removed 3 bases at V and 2 bases at J, leaving 13 bases unmatched. As DNA, the CDR3 is TGTGCCTGGAGGAAGCTAGAACAGGGGCTAGCCTACGAGCAGTACTTC. Amino acid sequence: CAWRKLEQGLAYEQYF.

The chain combines TRBV29-1 with TRBJ2-7, with D tentatively TRBD2 (6 bases). Per the germline V gene, CDR1 is SQVTM and CDR2 is ANQGSEA. Between the trimmed V and J ends, which lost 2 bases and 3 bases, there was a span of 11 bases. The CDR3 has 13 residues. CDR3 sequence: CSVELGLNYEQYF. The DNA for the CDR3 is TGCAGCGTTGAATTAGGACTAAACTACGAGCAGTACTTC.

The chain carries TRBV7-9 and TRBJ2-7; D uncertain. Trimming stripped 5 bases from V and 2 bases from J, with 16 bases between. The CDR3 has 15 amino acids. Per the germline V gene, CDR1 is SEHNR and CDR2 is FQNEAQ (reference sequence). This chain's CDR3 is CASSPKGRLTYEQYF. CDR3 in DNA: TGTGCCAGCAGCCCGAAGGGCAGGTTGACCTACGAGCAGTACTTC.